What follows are 29 T cell receptor beta chains derived from one specimen sequenced in a study of T cells in localized non-small cell lung cancer. The protocol was immunoSEQ multiplex PCR, while the TCRdb copy is restricted to in-frame clones and leaves out a portion. In the table there are about 10,000 clones, roughly 29% of which are singletons. The material sequenced was lung tumor tissue, taken before any cancer treatment. The source of these receptors is a man aged 40-75 years with stage I lung adenocarcinoma.

This chain uses TRBV10-2 with TRBJ2-1, with D perhaps TRBD1 (5 bases). Germline CDR1 is WSHSY and CDR2 is SAAADI. The V gene lost 2 bases and the J gene lost 0 bases, with 11 bases spanning the gap. The CDR3 spans 16 residues. CDR3 sequence reads: CASSEGRGSSYNEQFF. The CDR3 DNA reads as TGCGCCAGCAGTGAGGGTAGGGGTAGCTCCTACAATGAGCAGTTCTTC.

This clone was counted between two and nine times. The chain joins TRBV5-1 to TRBJ1-6, with 11 positions matching TRBD1. The CDR3 extends over 15 amino acids. Germline trimming cut 4 bases from V and 7 bases from J; bases unmatched to any gene: 4. Germline CDR1 and CDR2: SGHRS and YFSETQ. CDR3 amino acids: CASSLGQGANSPLHF. CDR3 nucleotides: TGCGCCAGCAGCCTAGGACAGGGGGCCAATTCACCCCTCCACTTT.

A few counts support this clone. J is TRBJ2-5 and V is TRBV4-1; D uncertain. The CDR3 loop spans 14 amino acids. Germline CDR1 is MGHRA and CDR2 is YSYEKL. Trimming removed 1 base at V and 5 bases at J, with 11 bases between. CDR3 DNA sequence: TGCGCCAGCAGCCAAGCGATCGGCCGGGAGACCCAGTACTTC. As protein: CASSQAIGRETQYF.

The chain links TRBV11-3 to TRBJ2-6; a possible D gene is TRBD1 (5 bases). The CDR3 loop spans 15 amino acids. V lost 2 bases, J lost 2 bases, and 7 bases lay in between. From germline, CDR1 is SGHNT and CDR2 YENEEA. The CDR3 here is CASSLWGAGANVLTF. In DNA form, the CDR3 reads TGTGCCAGCAGCTTATGGGGCGCTGGGGCCAACGTCCTGACTTTC.

The genes are TRBV5-1 and TRBJ1-1; 10 nucleotides agree with TRBD1. Germline V gene lookup returns CDR1 SGHRS and CDR2 YFSETQ. This CDR3 is built from 16 residues. After removal of 3 bases from V and 3 bases from J, the junction contained 8 bases not matched to a gene. In DNA form, the CDR3 reads TGCGCCAGCAGCTCCGGGACAGGGGTGAAGTACACTGAAGCTTTCTTT. Translation: CASSSGTGVKYTEAFF.

The rearrangement links TRBV11-3 to TRBJ2-2; TRBD1 agrees at 9 bases. The CDR3 extends over 17 amino acids. In germline, CDR1 is SGHNT, CDR2 YENEEA. The V gene end was trimmed by 5 bases and the J gene end by 7 bases; junction bases not matched to a gene: 14. CDR3 nucleotide sequence: TGTGCCAGCAGCGATACAGGGGGCGGCGAGTTTTTCGGGGAGCTGTTTTTT. Translating gives CASSDTGGGEFFGELFF.

This clone was detected ten times or more. The chain links TRBV11-3 to TRBJ2-7, with TRBD2 matching 11 bases. The J segment lost 4 bases and the V segment lost 4 bases, leaving 3 bases of the junction unmatched. Germline values: CDR1 SGHNT, CDR2 YENEEA. CDR3 length: 14 residues. The DNA of the CDR3 is TGTGCCAGCAGCTCGGGACTAGCGGAATACGAGCAGTACTTC. Residues: CASSSGLAEYEQYF.

The rearrangement links TRBV5-1 to TRBJ1-6, with TRBD1 matching 7 bases. The CDR3 runs to 16 residues. Germline loops: CDR1 SGHRS, CDR2 YFSETQ. V lost 0 bases and J lost 7; bases outside the gene matches: 7. The CDR3 spells CASSLDRGSPNSPLHF. The CDR3 DNA sequence: TGCGCCAGCAGCTTGGACAGGGGATCCCCAAATTCACCCCTCCACTTT.

The chain links TRBV10-2 to TRBJ2-7, with 10 bases lining up with TRBD1. The J segment lost 1 base and the V segment lost 7 bases, leaving 4 bases of the junction unmatched. CDR3 size: 14 residues. Germline values: CDR1 WSHSY, CDR2 SAAADI. Here the CDR3 reads CASNRQGASYEQYF. As DNA, the CDR3 is TGCGCCAGCAACCGACAGGGGGCGTCCTACGAGCAGTACTTC.

The chain is built from TRBV6-8 and TRBJ1-1; the D gene is possibly TRBD1 (5 bases). The CDR3 consists of 14 residues. CDR1 is MNHGY, CDR2 SAAAGT, per germline. The ends were cut back, 10 bases at V and 1 base at J, with 16 bases in the middle. The CDR3 here is CAIAHRSSNTEAFF. CDR3 nucleotide sequence: TGTGCCATTGCACACAGGAGTTCGAACACTGAAGCTTTCTTT.

The genes are TRBV9 and TRBJ2-7; 7 nucleotides match TRBD1. J gave up 1 base and V 4 bases, and 5 bases lay outside the gene matches. Germline CDR1 SGDLS, CDR2 YYNGEE. This CDR3 region has 14 residues. CDR3 bases: TGTGCCAGCAGCACCGGGACAGCTTCCTACGAGCAGTACTTC. The encoded protein is CASSTGTASYEQYF.

This clone came up a few times. V and J are TRBV13 and TRBJ2-7; D not resolved. CDR3 length: 15 residues. The V end lost 0 bases, the J end lost 7 bases, and 16 bases lay between the germline ends. Germline V gene data show CDR1 as PRHDT and CDR2 as FYEKMQ (reference sequence). The CDR3 loop is CASSLGKSAPREQYF. The CDR3 nucleotides are TGTGCCAGCAGCTTAGGAAAGTCGGCTCCCCGAGAGCAGTACTTC.

This clone has more than one count but fewer than ten. The chain carries TRBV7-8 and TRBJ2-7; 16 bases agree with TRBD2. With V trimmed by 4 bases and J by 6 bases, 15 bases remained unmatched. The CDR3 runs to 19 residues. The V gene's germline CDR1 is SGHVS and CDR2 FQNEAQ. CDR3 protein: CASSSGSRGLAGGSGEQYF. The CDR3 bases are TGTGCCAGCAGCTCAGGCAGCAGGGGACTAGCGGGGGGGTCGGGCGAGCAGTACTTC.

This clone was observed a single time. The CDR3 loop is CACPFGSNYGYTF. DNA of the CDR3: TGTGCCTGCCCCTTCGGTTCTAACTATGGCTACACCTTC. The rearrangement joins TRBV30 to TRBJ1-2; no clear D. The CDR3 runs 13 residues. The V end was cut by 6 bases, the J end by 0 bases, with 11 bases between. Per germline, CDR1 GTSNPN and CDR2 SVGIG (reference sequence).

The chain couples TRBV9 to TRBJ1-1, with 8 bases matching TRBD1. This CDR3 has 13 residues. Per germline, CDR1 SGDLS and CDR2 YYNGEE. V lost 4 bases to trimming and J lost 8 bases; unmatched junction nucleotides: 7. The CDR3 protein is CASSHGQGSEAFF. CDR3 nucleotide sequence: TGTGCCAGCAGCCACGGACAGGGATCGGAAGCTTTCTTT. Full variable domain (missing parts from reference TRBV9 and TRBJ1-1): DSGVTQTPKHLITATGQRVTLRCSPRSGDLSVYWYQQSLDQGLQFLIQYYNGEERAKGNILERFSAQQFPDLHSELNLSSLELGDSALYFCASSHGQGSEAFFGQGTRLTVV.

The chain has TRBV6-8 and TRBJ1-5, with D possibly TRBD1 on 6 matching bases. V lost 5 bases to trimming and J lost 6 bases, with 17 bases between them. Germline lookup yields CDR1 MNHGY and CDR2 SAAAGT. CDR3 size: 15 residues. The CDR3 DNA sequence: TGTGCCAGCAGTGTCACAGGGTGGGGGGGTCAGCCCCAGCATTTT. It yields the protein CASSVTGWGGQPQHF.

The rearrangement joins TRBV19 to TRBJ1-1, with D uncertain. Germline lookup yields CDR1 LNHDA and CDR2 SQIVND (reference sequence). This CDR3 comprises 15 residues. V lost 4 bases to trimming and J lost 4 bases, with 16 bases between them. The CDR3 is CASSTFHLGITEAFF. The DNA of the CDR3 is TGTGCCAGTAGTACGTTTCATTTGGGTATCACTGAAGCTTTCTTT.

CDR3 in amino acids: CSARTGTYEQYF. CDR3 nucleotide sequence: TGCAGCGCCCGGACAGGGACCTACGAGCAGTACTTC. J is TRBJ2-7 and V is TRBV29-1; 8 bases align to TRBD1. There are 12 residues in the CDR3. Germline CDR1 reads SQVTM; CDR2 reads ANQGSEA. The junction had 4 bases not matched to a gene; V was cut back by 7 bases and J by 2 bases.

This clone showed up just a few times. The V call is TRBV6-8, the J call TRBJ1-6; 7 bases agree with TRBD1. This CDR3 is 15 amino acids long. CDR1 is MNHGY and CDR2 is SAAAGT in the germline V gene. J lost 6 bases, V lost 4 bases, and 6 bases had no gene match. CDR3 coding DNA: TGTGCCAGCAGTTCCAGACAGGGTTTTAATTCACCCCTCCACTTT. Protein: CASSSRQGFNSPLHF.

The chain links TRBV19 to TRBJ2-1; 9 bases agree with TRBD2. CDR1 is LNHDA and CDR2 is SQIVND in the germline V gene (reference sequence). The CDR3 totals 15 residues. Losses at the gene ends were 8 bases for V and 5 bases for J; bases not matched to a gene: 10. CDR3 DNA sequence: TGTGCCAGTTCCCTGATGGCGGGGGGGGACAATGAGCAGTTCTTC. This gives the protein CASSLMAGGDNEQFF.

This clone was picked up one time. V gene TRBV5-1 combines with J gene TRBJ2-4; tentatively, D is TRBD1 (6 bases). Trimming stripped 0 bases from V and 5 bases from J, with 9 bases between. The CDR3 contains 14 residues. The germline CDR1 and CDR2 sequences are SGHRS and YFSETQ. The CDR3 here is CASSLDRVENIQYF. As DNA, the CDR3 is TGCGCCAGCAGCTTGGACAGGGTCGAAAACATTCAGTACTTC.

The chain has TRBV11-3 and TRBJ2-7, with TRBD1 matching over 8 bases. The junction had 5 bases not matched to a gene; V was cut back by 5 bases and J by 2 bases. The CDR3 covers 14 residues. Germline V gene lookup returns CDR1 SGHNT and CDR2 YENEEA. The CDR3: CASSPGTGTYEQYF. The CDR3 DNA is TGTGCCAGCAGCCCCGGGACAGGCACCTACGAGCAGTACTTC.

The chain joins TRBV19 to TRBJ1-2; D remains ambiguous. V lost 7 bases, J lost 3 bases, and 21 bases lay in between. The CDR3 extends over 16 amino acids. Germline assignment: CDR1 LNHDA and CDR2 SQIVND (reference sequence). CDR3 protein: CASIGLRMGTDYGYTF. The CDR3 bases are TGTGCCAGTATCGGACTCCGGATGGGCACGGACTATGGCTACACCTTC.

This clone was counted a few times. In DNA form, the CDR3 reads TGTGCCAGCAGCTTGGGGACAGGGTTCGTTGAGCAGTTCTTC. Translated, it gives CASSLGTGFVEQFF. The rearrangement joins TRBV11-3 to TRBJ2-1; TRBD1 matches 9 bases. The CDR3 extends over 14 amino acids. The germline gives CDR1 SGHNT, CDR2 YENEEA. With V trimmed by 3 bases and J by 9 bases, 6 bases remained unmatched.

A few counts support this clone. The chain employs TRBV19 and TRBJ2-2; D not certain. The CDR3 totals 17 residues. V dropped 2 bases and J dropped 2 bases, with 15 bases sitting between them. Germline-derived CDR1 and CDR2 are LNHDA and SQIVND (reference sequence). The CDR3, as DNA: TGTGCCAGTAGTATAACCATTGGGGAAATAAACACCGGGGAGCTGTTTTTT. It specifies CASSITIGEINTGELFF.

The chain carries TRBV5-1 and TRBJ2-3, with D unresolved. The V end was cut by 0 bases, the J end by 0 bases, with 8 bases between. The CDR3 has 15 residues. The germline V gene encodes CDR1 SGHRS and CDR2 YFSETQ. The CDR3 reads CASSLALVSTDTQYF. The CDR3 DNA reads as TGCGCCAGCAGCTTGGCTCTAGTAAGCACAGATACGCAGTATTTT.

This clone came up once. The chain couples TRBV5-1 to TRBJ1-2; TRBD1 aligns across 9 bases. The junction had 9 bases not matched to a gene; V was cut back by 7 bases and J by 5 bases. The CDR3 is 14 residues long. CDR1 SGHRS and CDR2 YFSETQ come from the germline V gene. The CDR3 nucleotides read TGCGCCAGCCGTCCGGGACAGGGCATTTATGGCTACACCTTC. Translation gives CASRPGQGIYGYTF.

This clone was found a few times. The V and J genes are TRBV19 and TRBJ1-2; 9 positions match TRBD1. There are 16 residues in the CDR3. The germline V gene has CDR1 LNHDA and CDR2 SQIVND (reference sequence). With V trimmed by 7 bases and J by 5 bases, 14 bases remained unmatched. The CDR3 sequence: CASIGGTGPARYGYTF. CDR3 sequence (DNA): TGTGCCAGTATCGGAGGGACAGGGCCAGCGCGGTATGGCTACACCTTC.

This clone was detected only a few times. The chain links TRBV11-3 to TRBJ1-6, with a weak D call TRBD1 (5 bases). In germline, CDR1 is SGHNT, CDR2 YENEEA. CDR3 length: 15 amino acids. V lost 4 bases to trimming and J lost 8 bases, with 15 bases between them. The CDR3 nucleotides are TGTGCCAGCAGCTGGTCTAAGACAGACCATTCACCCCTCCACTTT. It yields the protein CASSWSKTDHSPLHF.